Below, 27 T cell receptor beta chains from the same sample are listed, as sequenced in a study of CD8+ T cells in alopecia areata (dated by TCRdb to the late 2010s). Library generation was performed with the immunoSEQ multiplex PCR assay. To provide template for TCR sequencing, every sample had RNA extracted and reverse transcribed into cDNA. Imported from immuneACCESS, the table was reduced by TCRdb to in-frame sequences with V and J called. These copies leave out some clones; in studies compared against another copy, an unresolved V gene accounts for under half, and the cause of the remainder is not known. This sample contains roughly 110,000 clones, none of which is a singleton. The top ten clonotypes cover about 20% of the sample. The sequencing input was lesional skin. The source is a C3H/HeJ mouse with alopecia areata. The MHC haplotype that this mouse strain carries is H2-k.

As regards this clone: The protein TCRdb lists differs from the translation of the DNA at residue 12; the protein given here is translated from the DNA itself. Mouse names are used for the genes. The CDR3 is cut off 3 residues early in the read; its end comes from the germline J gene. This chain uses TRBV1 with TRBJ1-6; 9 bases align to TRBD1. TRBJ1-6 is designated an ORF whose function remains uncertain. The germline V gene has CDR1 NSQYPW and CDR2 LRSPGD (reference sequence). The junction had 6 bases not matched to a gene; V was cut back by 4 bases and J by 8 bases. The CDR3 loop spans 15 amino acids. CDR3 sequence: CTCSGTGGGDSPLYF. The part of the CDR3 DNA that was read is TGCACCTGCAGTGGTACAGGGGGCGGGGATTCGCCC.

This clone was recorded a few times. The listed genes are named as in mouse. The missing CDR3 end, 4 residues past where the read stops, is filled in from the germline J gene. The chain joins TRBV19 to TRBJ2-2, with D perhaps TRBD1 (6 bases). Trimming stripped 4 bases from V and 0 bases from J, with 10 bases between. The CDR3 length is 15 residues. From germline, CDR1 is FNHDT and CDR2 SITEND (reference sequence). CDR3: CASSPAGANTGQLYF. The part of the CDR3 DNA that was read is TGTGCCAGCAGTCCAGCAGGGGCAAACACCGGG.

This clone has only a few counts. At one end, the junction sequence differs from germline, possibly due to a read error. Mouse germline and gene names are used. Read sequence stops 4 residues before the CDR3 end, and the germline J gene provides the missing end. This chain joins TRBV1 and TRBJ1-2, with D tentatively TRBD1 (5 bases). This CDR3 has 13 amino acids. CDR1 and CDR2 (germline): NSQYPW, LRSPGD (reference sequence). This chain's CDR3 is CPCSQGANSDYTF. The sequenced CDR3 bases are TGCCCCTGCAGTCAGGGAGCAAACTCC.

Worth noting for this clone: Gene and germline names: mouse. The read finishes 4 residues shy of the CDR3 end, and the germline J gene is used to complete it. The chain links TRBV19 to TRBJ2-5; D not resolved. Between the trimmed V and J ends, which lost 2 bases and 1 base, there was a span of 5 bases. The CDR3 covers 13 residues. CDR1 and CDR2 from the germline V gene are FNHDT and SITEND (reference sequence). CDR3 sequence reads: CASSISDQDTQYF. The sequenced CDR3 bases are TGTGCCAGCAGTATCTCAGACCAAGAC. The full variable domain, with the rest looked up from reference TRBV19 and TRBJ2-5, is GGIITQTPKFLIGQEGQKLTLKCQQNFNHDTMYWYRQDSGKGLRLIYYSITENDLQKGDLSEGYDASREKKSSFSLTVTSAQKNEMAVFLCASSISDQDTQYFGPGTRLLVL.

This clone has more than one count but fewer than ten. The protein in this entry is translated from the DNA; at residue 12 it differs from the protein listed in TCRdb. Mouse germline and gene names are used. The CDR3 extends 3 residues past the end of the read, so its final part is completed from the germline J gene. The J gene is TRBJ1-6, the V gene TRBV1; 7 bases agree with TRBD1. TRBJ1-6 is an ORF; its function is uncertain. Trimming removed 2 bases from V and 5 bases from J; junction bases left unmatched: 3. CDR3 length: 15 amino acids. CDR1 is NSQYPW, CDR2 LRSPGD, per germline (reference sequence). The CDR3: CTCSAWGQNNSPLYF. CDR3 bases read: TGCACCTGCAGTGCATGGGGACAGAATAATTCGCCC.

With respect to this clone: Gene labels here are mouse ones. The read is 4 residues too short to cover the CDR3 end, so that end is filled in from the germline J gene. V is TRBV29 and J is TRBJ2-3, with 10 bases fitting TRBD1. The V and J ends lost 4 bases and 0 bases, in that order; junction bases with no gene match: 4. Germline CDR1 MSHET, CDR2 SYDVDS. This CDR3 region has 16 residues. CDR3 DNA (partial): TGTGCTAGCAGTTCCCGGGACAGGGGAAGTGCAGAA. This encodes CASSSRDRGSAE. In full, the CDR3 is CASSSRDRGSAETLYF.

This clone has just a few counts. The germline and genes are mouse ones. The CDR3 end lies 4 residues beyond the end of the read and is filled in from the germline J gene. V and J are TRBV1 and TRBJ2-2, with 8 bases identical to TRBD1. V lost 4 bases, J lost 1 base, and 2 bases stayed unmatched. The length of the CDR3 is 15 residues. Germline V gene lookup returns CDR1 NSQYPW and CDR2 LRSPGD (reference sequence). This CDR3 is CTCSGTGQNTGQLYF. The CDR3 bases that were read are TGCACCTGCAGTGGGACAGGGCAAAACACCGGG.

This clone was recorded a few times. Genes here carry mouse names. CDR3 amino acids: CASRPLDRSERLFF. The CDR3 bases that were read are TGTGCCAGCAGACCTCTGGACAGGTCCGAA. The chain joins TRBV13-3 to TRBJ1-4; TRBD1 matches at 7 bases. Coverage ceases 4 residues before the CDR3 finishes, and the germline J gene fills in the end. CDR1 is NNHDY and CDR2 is SYVADS in the germline V gene. The CDR3 has 14 amino acids.

This clone occurred many times. These gene names are mouse names. The CDR3 goes on 4 residues after the read ends, and that part is filled in from the germline J gene. The V and J genes are TRBV13-3 and TRBJ1-2, with D perhaps TRBD1 (6 bases). The CDR3 totals 14 residues. Trimming removed 2 bases at V and 4 bases at J, with 12 bases between. Germline V gene data show CDR1 as NNHDY and CDR2 as SYVADS. CDR3 bases read: TGTGCCAGCAGTGACAGGGAAGGGGGCTCC. Protein product: CASSDREGGS. The entire CDR3 protein is CASSDREGGSDYTF.

With respect to this clone: The TCRdb protein and the DNA translation do not line up at residue 13; the protein shown here was made by translating the DNA. The gene names given are mouse names. Sequencing ends 3 residues short of the CDR3 end; the germline J gene provides the rest. The chain recombines TRBV19 with TRBJ1-6; TRBD1 matches 10 bases. TRBJ1-6 is marked as an open reading frame, function uncertain. The V and J ends lost 1 base and 5 bases, in that order; junction bases with no gene match: 3. The CDR3 extends over 16 amino acids. Per the germline V gene, CDR1 is FNHDT and CDR2 is SITEND (reference sequence). CDR3 sequence: CASSITGQGNNSPLYF. The covered CDR3 bases are TGTGCCAGCAGTATAACGGGACAGGGGAATAATTCGCCC.

In this sample, this clone turned up a few times. Germline and genes here are mouse. The read terminates 4 residues before the CDR3 end, so the remaining end is supplied by the germline J gene. J is TRBJ1-1 and V is TRBV1; D is perhaps TRBD1 (5 bases). The germline V gene encodes CDR1 NSQYPW and CDR2 LRSPGD (reference sequence). The CDR3 spans 15 residues. V was trimmed by 0 bases and J by 0 bases, leaving 8 bases between them. Partial CDR3 DNA: TGCACCTGCAGTGCAGACAGGGATGCAAACACA. This codes for CTCSADRDANT. The CDR3 in its entirety is CTCSADRDANTEVFF.

This clone was detected ten times or more. Mouse names are used for the genes. The read stops 4 residues short of the end of the CDR3; the missing end is completed from the germline J gene. The chain recombines TRBV13-3 with TRBJ2-1; D may be TRBD1 (6 bases). The CDR3 is made up of 17 amino acids. The ends were cut back, 3 bases at V and 1 base at J, with 17 bases in the middle. CDR1 NNHDY and CDR2 SYVADS come from the germline V gene. The covered CDR3 bases are TGTGCCAGCAGTGCCCTCAACCCGGGACAAAACTATGCT. Protein product: CASSALNPGQNYA. The complete CDR3 sequence is CASSALNPGQNYAEQFF.

On this clone itself: Mouse names are used for the genes. The DNA ends 4 residues before the CDR3 does, and the rest of the CDR3 is filled in from the germline J gene. The genes are TRBV1 and TRBJ1-1, with TRBD1 as a possible D gene (6 bases). Trimming cost V 3 bases and J 0 bases, with 14 bases left between them. The CDR3 is 16 amino acids. Germline CDR1 is NSQYPW and CDR2 is LRSPGD (reference sequence). This CDR3 reads CTCSAPPGQSNTEVFF. The CDR3 bases that were read are TGCACCTGCAGTGCGCCCCCGGGACAATCAAACACA.

This clone has just a few counts. Each gene name is a mouse one. The CDR3 end is not reached by the read, which stops 4 residues before it; the germline J gene fills it in. This chain links TRBV16 with TRBJ2-5; weak D call: TRBD2 (7 bases). Germline CDR1 and CDR2: SGHSA and FRNQAP. The CDR3 runs 15 residues. The V end was cut by 1 base, the J end by 0 bases, with 8 bases between. Partial CDR3 DNA: TGTGCAAGCAGCTTAGCTGGGGGCAACCAAGAC. Encoded protein: CASSLAGGNQD. The full CDR3 protein is CASSLAGGNQDTQYF.

This clone was detected a few times. Gene names are mouse gene names. The CDR3 goes on 4 residues after the read ends, and that part is filled in from the germline J gene. The chain has TRBV13-1 and TRBJ2-7, with 8 positions matching TRBD2. Germline V CDR1 and CDR2: NSHNY, SYGAGN. With 0 bases clipped from V and 0 bases from J, the junction kept 11 bases outside the gene matches. CDR3 length: 18 amino acids. The CDR3 here is CASSDAAWGATSSYEQYF. The sequenced part of the CDR3 DNA is TGTGCCAGCAGTGATGCGGCCTGGGGGGCTACGAGCTCCTAT.

This clone was seen a few times. Gene names are the mouse ones. The read terminates 4 residues before the CDR3 end, so the remaining end is supplied by the germline J gene. This sample also contains other DNA sequences that code for the same CDR3. V is TRBV1 and J is TRBJ2-4; 8 positions match TRBD1. Germline-derived CDR1 and CDR2 are NSQYPW and LRSPGD (reference sequence). J lost 3 bases, V lost 5 bases, and 4 bases had no gene match. The CDR3 runs 14 residues. This chain's CDR3 is CTCSPRQGQNTLYF. Incomplete CDR3 DNA: TGCACCTGCAGTCCACGACAGGGGCAAAAC.

This clone has more than one count but fewer than ten. Here the gene names and germline are mouse. The read terminates 4 residues ahead of where the CDR3 ends, so the germline J gene completes it. This chain uses TRBV19 with TRBJ2-1, with 10 bases lining up with TRBD1. The CDR3 covers 14 residues. CDR1 is FNHDT and CDR2 is SITEND in the germline V gene (reference sequence). V lost 7 bases to trimming and J lost 6 bases; unmatched junction nucleotides: 7. CDR3 region: CASALGTGVAEQFF. CDR3 bases read: TGTGCCAGCGCCCTTGGGACAGGGGTTGCT.

As for this clone: TCRdb gives a protein that differs at residue 11 from what the DNA encodes, so the protein here is translated from the DNA. Each gene name is a mouse one. The observed sequence ends 3 residues before the CDR3 terminus, with the missing tail filled in from the germline J gene. The rearrangement uses TRBV13-3 and TRBJ1-6; TRBD1 is a possible D gene (5 bases). TRBJ1-6 is an ORF; its function is uncertain. V was cut by 2 bases and J by 6 bases, with 9 bases left in between. The CDR3 runs 14 residues. Per germline, CDR1 NNHDY and CDR2 SYVADS. CDR3 residues: CASSDPGLNSPLYF. CDR3 DNA, as far as it was read: TGTGCCAGCAGTGACCCAGGGCTTAATTCGCCC.

Worth noting for this clone: Mouse gene names and germline throughout. From the germline J gene comes the end of the CDR3, since the read stops 4 residues before it. This chain uses TRBV1 with TRBJ2-3, with TRBD2 matching over 8 bases. The CDR3 sequence is 16 residues long. The germline V gene has CDR1 NSQYPW and CDR2 LRSPGD (reference sequence). With V trimmed by 2 bases and J by 2 bases, 6 bases remained unmatched. The part of the CDR3 DNA that was read is TGCACCTGCAGTGCACGGACTGGGTCCCATGCAGAA. This sequence encodes CTCSARTGSHAE. The whole CDR3 sequence is CTCSARTGSHAETLYF.

Concerning this clone itself: The listed genes are named as in mouse. The read halts 4 residues ahead of the CDR3 end, with the missing end drawn from the germline J gene. The chain is built from TRBV1 and TRBJ2-2; perhaps TRBD1 as D (6 bases). V was pared by 6 bases and J by 5 bases, with 10 bases between. The CDR3 extends over 13 amino acids. Germline CDR1 reads NSQYPW; CDR2 reads LRSPGD (reference sequence). This CDR3 is CTCRETGTGQLYF. The DNA read from the CDR3 is TGCACCTGCAGGGAAACAGGGACCGGG. The variable domain in full, completed from reference TRBV1 and TRBJ2-2, reads VTLLEQNPRWRLVPRGQAVNLRCILKNSQYPWMSWYQQDLQKQLQWLFTLRSPGDKEVKSLPGADYLATRVTDTELRLQVANMSQGRTLYCTCRETGTGQLYFGEGSKLTVL.

The table lists this clone with a few counts. These gene names are mouse names. The CDR3 end lies 4 residues beyond the end of the read and is filled in from the germline J gene. J is TRBJ2-1 and V is TRBV1; 9 nucleotides align to TRBD1. From germline, CDR1 is NSQYPW and CDR2 LRSPGD (reference sequence). The CDR3 totals 15 residues. V trimming: 6 bases; J trimming: 1 base; junction bases outside the gene matches: 4. CDR3: CTCRQGAVNYAEQFF. CDR3 bases read: TGCACCTGCAGACAGGGGGCGGTGAACTATGCT.

Comments on this clone: These gene names are mouse names. The sequence runs out 4 residues before the end of the CDR3; the remainder is reconstructed from the germline J gene. The V call is TRBV19, the J call TRBJ2-5, with 8 positions matching TRBD1. Germline CDR1 reads FNHDT; CDR2 reads SITEND (reference sequence). The CDR3 has 14 residues. CDR3 DNA, as far as it was read: TGTGCCAGCAGTATCCACAGGGGGGAAGAC. This sequence encodes CASSIHRGED. The entire CDR3 sequence reads CASSIHRGEDTQYF.

For this clone: Gene names and germline match the mouse. The CDR3 loop reads CASSHPGWGGDYAEQFF. CDR3 DNA (partial): TGTGCCAGCAGTCACCCGGGCTGGGGGGGGGATTATGCT. This rearrangement joins TRBV19 to TRBJ2-1, with TRBD2 matching 9 bases. The read ends 4 residues shy of where the CDR3 ends; the end is completed using the germline J gene. The V gene end was trimmed by 4 bases and the J gene end by 4 bases; junction bases not matched to a gene: 12. The CDR3 contains 17 residues. CDR1 is FNHDT, CDR2 SITEND, per germline (reference sequence).

This clone occurred a few times. The listed genes are named as in mouse. Sequencing ends 4 residues short of the CDR3 end; the germline J gene provides the rest. V is TRBV19 and J is TRBJ2-4, with 8 bases identical to TRBD2. The V gene end was trimmed by 6 bases and the J gene end by 2 bases; junction bases not matched to a gene: 5. Germline V gene lookup returns CDR1 FNHDT and CDR2 SITEND (reference sequence). The CDR3 extends over 14 amino acids. The CDR3 bases that were read are TGTGCCAGCACCCCGACTGGGGTTCAAAAC. The encoded protein is CASTPTGVQN. The complete CDR3 protein is CASTPTGVQNTLYF. The variable domain in full, with the rest retrieved from reference TRBV19 and TRBJ2-4, is GGIITQTPKFLIGQEGQKLTLKCQQNFNHDTMYWYRQDSGKGLRLIYYSITENDLQKGDLSEGYDASREKKSSFSLTVTSAQKNEMAVFLCASTPTGVQNTLYFGAGTRLSVL.

This clone has a handful of counts. Mouse names are used for the genes. The read comes to an end 4 residues before the CDR3 does, leaving the germline J gene to fill in the end. The chain joins TRBV13-3 to TRBJ2-1, with 9 bases identical to TRBD2. V lost 5 bases, J lost 6 bases, and 6 bases stayed unmatched. The CDR3 is 14 residues long. From germline, CDR1 is NNHDY and CDR2 SYVADS. The covered CDR3 bases are TGTGCCAGCAGCCCCGACTGGGGGAGTGCT. This sequence encodes CASSPDWGSA. The whole CDR3 sequence is CASSPDWGSAEQFF.

This clone was recorded a few times. Gene labels here are mouse ones. From the germline J gene comes the end of the CDR3, since the read stops 4 residues before it. This chain connects TRBV3 to TRBJ2-7, with 10 bases lining up with TRBD2. The germline V gene encodes CDR1 SNHLY and CDR2 FYNGKV (reference sequence). This CDR3 region has 14 residues. The CDR3 sequence is CASSLEDWGYEQYF. The covered CDR3 bases are TGTGCCAGCAGCTTAGAGGACTGGGGGTAT.

This clone has just a few counts. The protein TCRdb lists differs from the translation of the DNA at residue 10; the protein given here is translated from the DNA itself. These gene names are mouse names. The CDR3 end lies 3 residues beyond the end of the read and is filled in from the germline J gene. The genes are TRBV1 and TRBJ1-6, with D perhaps matching TRBD1 (5 bases). TRBJ1-6 carries the ORF label, with uncertain function. The CDR3 loop spans 13 amino acids. Germline CDR1 NSQYPW, CDR2 LRSPGD (reference sequence). CDR3 bases read: TGCATCTGCAGTCTCAGGGAGGATTCGCCC. It specifies CICSLREDSP. The CDR3 as a whole reads CICSLREDSPLYF.